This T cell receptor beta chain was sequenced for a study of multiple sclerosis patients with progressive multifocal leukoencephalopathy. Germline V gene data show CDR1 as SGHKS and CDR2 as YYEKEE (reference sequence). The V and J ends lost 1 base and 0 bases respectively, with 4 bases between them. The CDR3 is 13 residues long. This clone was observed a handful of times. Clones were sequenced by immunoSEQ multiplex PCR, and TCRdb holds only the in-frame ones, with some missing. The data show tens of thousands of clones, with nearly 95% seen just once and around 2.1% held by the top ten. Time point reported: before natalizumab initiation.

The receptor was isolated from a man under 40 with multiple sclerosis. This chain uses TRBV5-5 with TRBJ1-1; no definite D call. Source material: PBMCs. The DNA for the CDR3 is TGTGCCAGCAGCTTGCGACTGAACACTGAAGCTTTCTTT. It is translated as CASSLRLNTEAFF.